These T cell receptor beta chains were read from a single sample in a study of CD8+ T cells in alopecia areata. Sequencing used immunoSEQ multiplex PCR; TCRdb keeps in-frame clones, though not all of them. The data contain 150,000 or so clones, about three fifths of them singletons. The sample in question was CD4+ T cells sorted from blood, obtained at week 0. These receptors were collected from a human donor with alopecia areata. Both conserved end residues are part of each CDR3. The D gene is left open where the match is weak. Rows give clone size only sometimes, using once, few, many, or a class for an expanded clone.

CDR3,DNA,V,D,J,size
CASKADGNTGELFF,TGTGCCAGCAAGGCGGATGGGAACACCGGGGAGCTGTTTTTT,TRBV2,-,TRBJ2-2,-
CASSYLSRVPGELFF,TGTGCCAGCAGTTACCTGTCAAGGGTTCCCGGGGAGCTGTTTTTT,TRBV6-5,-,TRBJ2-2,-
CASSESGETQYF,TGTGCCAGCAGTGAATCGGGGGAGACCCAGTACTTC,TRBV2,-,TRBJ2-5,-
CASSLAGGDYGYTF,TGTGCCAGCAGCTTAGCTGGGGGTGACTATGGCTACACCTTC,TRBV7-9,-,TRBJ1-2,-
CAWSDSGGGETQYF,TGTGCCTGGAGTGATAGCGGGGGAGGTGAGACCCAGTACTTC,TRBV30,TRBD2,TRBJ2-5,-
CAWSPLAAYTDTQYF,TGTGCCTGGAGTCCCCTAGCGGCGTACACAGATACGCAGTATTTT,TRBV30,TRBD2,TRBJ2-3,-
CAWSPSGNIQYF,TGTGCCTGGAGTCCCTCTGGGAACATTCAGTACTTC,TRBV30,-,TRBJ2-4,-
CASSPKGAGNQPQHF,TGTGCCAGCAGTCCGAAGGGGGCTGGCAATCAGCCCCAGCATTTT,TRBV27,TRBD1,TRBJ1-5,-
CSAIRGDYGYTF,TGCAGCGCGATCAGGGGAGACTATGGCTACACCTTC,TRBV29-1,-,TRBJ1-2,few
CASSPPAGYEQYF,TGTGCCAGCAGCCCACCCGCGGGGTACGAGCAGTACTTC,TRBV14,-,TRBJ2-7,-
CAISVSGRNSNQPQHF,TGTGCCATCAGTGTGTCGGGGCGGAATAGCAATCAGCCCCAGCATTTT,TRBV10-3,-,TRBJ1-5,few
CASRPGQGGPDTQYF,TGTGCCAGCAGACCTGGACAGGGGGGGCCAGATACGCAGTATTTT,TRBV6-5,TRBD1,TRBJ2-3,-
CASSPPRGVYGYTF,TGTGCCAGCTCACCACCTCGCGGAGTCTATGGCTACACCTTC,TRBV18,-,TRBJ1-2,-
CASSADRSSYGYTF,TGTGCCAGCTCAGCCGACAGGTCAAGCTATGGCTACACCTTC,TRBV18,-,TRBJ1-2,-